Below, 4 T cell receptor beta chains from the same sample are listed, as sequenced in a study of blood T cell repertoires in COVID-19. Data came from immunoSEQ multiplex PCR; TCRdb stores just in-frame clones and leaves some out. The repertoire has under 200,000 clones, approximately 90% of them found once; the top ten carry around 6%. Sequencing used peripheral blood. These receptors came from a man aged 40-49 years with active or convalescent COVID-19.

The chain is built from TRBV11-3 and TRBJ2-7, with 11 bases lining up with TRBD2. The trim removed 4 bases at V and 7 bases at J, leaving 15 bases unmatched. This CDR3 is 17 amino acids long. Germline V gives CDR1 SGHNT, CDR2 YENEEA. The CDR3 coding sequence is TGTGCCAGCAGCTCCGGGGGGTTAGCGGGAGGGCCAGAAGAGCAGTACTTC. It specifies CASSSGGLAGGPEEQYF.

The gene calls are TRBV19 and TRBJ2-3; D perhaps matches TRBD1 (5 bases). The CDR3 runs 16 residues. The V gene lost 0 bases and the J gene lost 5 bases, with 15 bases spanning the gap. The germline V gene has CDR1 LNHDA and CDR2 SQIVND (reference sequence). CDR3: CASSIDPGGAVDTQYF. In DNA form, the CDR3 reads TGTGCCAGTAGTATAGACCCGGGTGGGGCGGTAGATACGCAGTATTTT.

The chain is built from TRBV11-2 and TRBJ1-2; TRBD1 matches at 11 bases. V was clipped by 5 bases and J by 4 bases; unmatched bases: 3. Germline values: CDR1 SGHAT, CDR2 FQNNGV. This CDR3 comprises 14 residues. CDR3 nucleotide sequence: TGTGCCAGCAGCCCTGGACAGGGGGCCTATGGCTACACCTTC. It is translated as CASSPGQGAYGYTF.

V usage is TRBV5-1 and J usage is TRBJ2-3, with 13 nucleotides matching TRBD2. J gave up 1 base and V 4 bases, and 3 bases lay outside the gene matches. Germline CDR1 and CDR2: SGHRS and YFSETQ. This CDR3 has 16 residues. The CDR3 nucleotides are TGCGCCAGCAGCACAGGGACTAGCGGGGGCACAGATACGCAGTATTTT. The encoded protein is CASSTGTSGGTDTQYF.